This TCR beta chain comes out of a study of blood T cells in healthy people across ages. A second PCR, run for roughly 7 to 11 cycles, used a sample-barcoded 5' primer plus a J-beta primer mix. Using its own MiXCR run on the 5' RACE reads, TCRdb lists one record per CDR3 protein. The profile shows some 1.4 million distinct CDR3 sequences, roughly 40% of them singletons. This clonotype appeared many times. The CDR3 loop spans 13 amino acids. Germline CDR1 SGHKS, CDR2 YYEKEE (reference sequence). Deletions cut 4 bases from V and 3 bases from J, with 9 bases between. Specimen: blood. V gene TRBV5-5 combines with J gene TRBJ2-3; no clear D gene. The clonotype originates from a woman between 18 and 29 years old in good health. This CDR3 is CASSPQPTDTQYF. In nucleotides, the CDR3 is TGTGCCAGCAGCCCACAACCGACAGATACGCAGTATTTT.